This passage covers 16 T cell receptor beta chains from one sample sequenced in a study of vaccination and CD4 T cells after COVID-19. Documented treatment: roughly 10-day PBMC culture with coronavirus spike peptide pools or control peptides (ViraFEST assay). These receptors have no known antigen. The Oncomine TCR Beta short-read assay was applied to DNA of cultured CD4+ T cells. TCRdb re-called the PCR reads through MiXCR, storing one row per CDR3 protein. The table records about 26,000 distinct CDR3 sequences, around 50% of them present only once. The specimen comprised CD4+ T cells from blood, cultured in vitro, sampled before SARS-CoV-2 vaccination. These receptors came from a human donor who received a COVID-19 vaccine.

J is TRBJ1-2 and V is TRBV20-1, with TRBD1 matching 9 bases. Germline V gives CDR1 DFQATT, CDR2 SNEGSKA (reference sequence). J lost 7 bases, V lost 0 bases, and 21 bases had no gene match. This CDR3 region has 19 residues. The CDR3 spells CSARDLRRTGDRFLRGYTF. In DNA, the CDR3 is TGCAGTGCTAGAGACCTCCGAAGGACAGGGGATAGGTTCTTGCGTGGCTACACCTTC.

The gene calls are TRBV2 and TRBJ2-2; D gene unclear. CDR1 and CDR2 from the germline V gene are SNHLY and FYNNEI. The CDR3 spans 15 residues. Trimming removed 5 bases from V and 1 base from J, with 11 bases in between. The DNA for the CDR3 is TGTGCCAGCAGTTTTAGTACCGGGAACACCGGGGAGCTGTTTTTT. Its translation: CASSFSTGNTGELFF.

This chain links TRBV20-1 with TRBJ2-3, with D possibly matching TRBD2 (5 bases). The CDR3 length is 13 residues. Germline V gene data show CDR1 as DFQATT and CDR2 as SNEGSKA (reference sequence). V gave up 0 bases and J gave up 2 bases, with 6 bases separating them. This chain's CDR3 is CSARDGDTDTQYF. DNA for the CDR3: TGCAGTGCTAGAGACGGGGACACAGATACGCAGTATTTT.

This clonotype has more than one count but fewer than ten. The rearrangement uses TRBV2 and TRBJ1-5, with D perhaps TRBD1 (6 bases). The CDR3 consists of 16 residues. Germline V gene data show CDR1 as SNHLY and CDR2 as FYNNEI. V was cut by 7 bases and J by 5 bases, with 21 bases left in between. The CDR3 reads CASNPGRRGWDQPQHF. CDR3 nucleotides: TGTGCCAGCAATCCAGGACGGAGGGGGTGGGATCAGCCCCAGCATTTT.

This clonotype was seen more than once but under ten times. This chain joins TRBV7-2 and TRBJ1-6; D is perhaps TRBD1 (5 bases). Germline assignment: CDR1 SGHTA and CDR2 FQGNSA. Trimming removed 4 bases from V and 7 bases from J, with 11 bases in between. The CDR3 extends over 14 amino acids. CDR3 DNA: TGTGCCAGCAGCTCCACTGGGGGAAATTCACCCCTCCACTTT. Its protein product is CASSSTGGNSPLHF. Full variable domain (remainder filled in from reference TRBV7-2 and TRBJ1-6): GAGVSQSPSNKVTEKGKDVELRCDPISGHTALYWYRQSLGQGLEFLIYFQGNSAPDKSGLPSDRFSAERTGGSVSTLTIQRTQQEDSAVYLCASSSTGGNSPLHFGNGTRLTVT.

The chain links TRBV5-1 to TRBJ1-1, with D unclear. The CDR3 is made up of 16 amino acids. Germline V gene lookup returns CDR1 SGHRS and CDR2 YFSETQ. V shed 0 bases and J shed 2 bases, with 14 bases lying between them. CDR3 loop: CASSLGRIEVNTEAFF. The CDR3 bases are TGCGCCAGCAGCTTGGGGAGGATCGAGGTCAACACTGAAGCTTTCTTT. Full variable domain (missing parts from reference TRBV5-1 and TRBJ1-1): KAGVTQTPRYLIKTRGQQVTLSCSPISGHRSVSWYQQTPGQGLQFLFEYFSETQRNKGNFPGRFSGRQFSNSRSEMNVSTLELGDSALYLCASSLGRIEVNTEAFFGQGTRLTVV.

The chain uses TRBV6-5 and TRBJ1-6; D remains unclear. This CDR3 region has 15 residues. V was cut by 0 bases and J by 9 bases, with 12 bases left in between. The V gene's germline CDR1 is MNHEY and CDR2 SVGAGI. The CDR3 reads CASSYSEQNGSPLHF. Written as DNA, the CDR3 is TGTGCCAGCAGTTACTCCGAACAAAACGGTTCACCCCTCCACTTT.

This chain connects TRBV24-1 to TRBJ1-6; D call uncertain. CDR3 length: 13 residues. CDR1 and CDR2 from the germline V gene are KGHDR and SFDVKD. Trimming removed 6 bases at V and 5 bases at J, with 7 bases between. In DNA form, the CDR3 reads TGTGCCACCAGTTCCGGGCATAATTCACCCCTCCACTTT. Amino acids: CATSSGHNSPLHF.

The V call is TRBV27, the J call TRBJ2-1; possible D gene TRBD2, 6 bases. This CDR3 has 15 amino acids. V shed 1 base and J shed 8 bases, with 15 bases lying between them. The germline CDR1 and CDR2 sequences are MNHEY and SMNVEV (reference sequence). The CDR3 bases are TGTGCCAGCAGTTTATTATTGGGGGGTATGGATGAGCAGTTCTTC. This codes for CASSLLLGGMDEQFF.

This chain uses TRBV12-3 or TRBV12-4 with TRBJ1-1; no firm D call. The germline V and J ends were trimmed by 2 bases and 0 bases, with 7 bases remaining between them. The CDR3 is 14 amino acids. For the CDR3, the DNA is TGTGCCAGCAGTTTACACGGTATGAACACTGAAGCTTTCTTT. Translating it yields CASSLHGMNTEAFF.

The V gene is TRBV5-1, the J gene TRBJ1-6; 10 nucleotides match TRBD1. This CDR3 region has 16 residues. V gave up 4 bases and J gave up 6 bases; unmatched junction bases: 7. CDR1 and CDR2 (germline): SGHRS, YFSETQ. CDR3 DNA: TGCGCCAGCAGCCCTAGGGACAGGGGCTCTAATTCACCCCTCCACTTT. Translated, it gives CASSPRDRGSNSPLHF.

The chain couples TRBV7-3 to TRBJ2-5, with D tentatively TRBD2 (6 bases). This CDR3 region has 14 residues. Germline values: CDR1 SGHTA, CDR2 FQGTGA. Trimming cost V 5 bases and J 7 bases, with 17 bases left between them. CDR3 in amino acids: CASSRGGGGGTQYF. In DNA, the CDR3 is TGTGCCAGCAGCCGAGGTGGGGGAGGCGGGACCCAGTACTTC.

This clonotype came up a few times. The chain is built from TRBV11-3 and TRBJ1-3, with 7 bases aligning to TRBD1. V was clipped by 5 bases and J by 1 base; unmatched bases: 2. The CDR3 consists of 14 residues. Germline lookup yields CDR1 SGHNT and CDR2 YENEEA. In DNA, the CDR3 is TGTGCCAGCAGCGCAGGGGGGTCTGGAAACACCATATATTTT. This sequence encodes CASSAGGSGNTIYF.

This clonotype turned up a few times. V is TRBV7-9 and J is TRBJ1-2; the D is unclear. Germline V CDR1 and CDR2: SEHNR, FQNEAQ (reference sequence). V was cut by 7 bases and J by 1 base, with 25 bases left in between. CDR3 length equals 18 residues. The CDR3 here is CASILSEGAAFFNYGYTF. DNA for the CDR3: TGTGCCAGCATTTTGTCCGAAGGCGCAGCCTTCTTTAACTATGGCTACACCTTC. The full variable domain, in which reference TRBV7-9 and TRBJ1-2 provide the parts outside the CDR3, is DTGVSQNPRHKITKRGQNVTFRCDPISEHNRLYWYRQTLGQGPEFLTYFQNEAQLEKSRLLSDRFSAERPKGSFSTLEIQRTEQGDSAMYLCASILSEGAAFFNYGYTFGSGTRLTVV.

This chain's CDR3 is CASINYAANYGYTF. The CDR3, as DNA: TGTGCCAGCATTAATTATGCAGCTAACTATGGCTACACCTTC. The gene calls are TRBV5-4 and TRBJ1-2; D gene uncertain. Deletions cut 6 bases from V and 0 bases from J, with 12 bases between. This CDR3 comprises 14 residues. Looked up from germline, CDR1 is SGHNT and CDR2 is YYREEE (reference sequence).

V is TRBV19 and J is TRBJ1-6; D is perhaps TRBD1 (6 bases). V lost 10 bases and J lost 3, with 19 bases in between. The CDR3 is 16 residues long. Germline CDR1 and CDR2: LNHDA and SQIVND (reference sequence). Written as DNA, the CDR3 is TGTGCCACCCGGGTCAGGGGAGGCAACTATAATTCACCCCTCCACTTT. This codes for CATRVRGGNYNSPLHF. Based on the CDR3 plus reference TRBV19 and TRBJ1-6, the full variable domain is DGGITQSPKYLFRKEGQNVTLSCEQNLNHDAMYWYRQDPGQGLRLIYYSQIVNDFQKGDIAEGYSVSREKKESFPLTVTSAQKNPTAFYLCATRVRGGNYNSPLHFGNGTRLTVT.